These 14 T cell receptor beta chains came from one sample sequenced in a study of T cell clonality in common variable immunodeficiency. No antigens are known for them. General study findings and limits: Common variable immunodeficiency TCR beta sequences reportedly had fewer deletions and N-nucleotide insertions.

Method: immunoSEQ multiplex PCR; TCRdb's copy keeps in-frame clones and lacks some. Captured here are roughly 25,000 clones, none seen once; the top ten comprise around 10%. The sequenced material came from peripheral blood mononuclear cells. These receptors were obtained from a human donor with common variable immunodeficiency.

Comments on this clone: The read falls 3 residues short of the CDR3 end, and the missing part is taken from the germline J gene. The chain recombines TRBV18 with TRBJ1-2, with TRBD1 matching over 9 bases. This CDR3 region has 14 residues. CDR1 and CDR2 (germline): KGHSH, LQKENI. After removal of 3 bases from V and 7 bases from J, the junction contained 6 bases not matched to a gene. Here the CDR3 reads CASSPRDRERGYTF. The sequenced CDR3 bases are TGTGCCAGCTCACCCCGGGACAGGGAACGTGGC. The variable domain in full, with the rest retrieved from reference TRBV18 and TRBJ1-2, is NAGVMQNPRHLVRRRGQEARLRCSPMKGHSHVYWYRQLPEEGLKFMVYLQKENIIDESGMPKERFSAEFPKEGPSILRIQQVVRGDSAAYFCASSPRDRERGYTFGSGTRLTVV.

A word on this clone: Sequencing ends 3 residues short of the CDR3 end; the germline J gene provides the rest. The chain joins TRBV20-1 to TRBJ1-5, with D tentatively TRBD1 (6 bases). CDR3 length: 15 amino acids. Per the germline V gene, CDR1 is DFQATT and CDR2 is SNEGSKA (reference sequence). The germline V and J ends were trimmed by 4 bases and 1 base, with 14 bases remaining between them. The chain's CDR3 is CSAISPGHSNQPQHF. The sequenced part of the CDR3 DNA is TGCAGTGCTATTTCGCCGGGACACAGCAATCAGCCC.

This clone was picked up many times. The CDR3 end is not reached by the read, which stops 3 residues before it; the germline J gene fills it in. The chain uses TRBV5-1 and TRBJ1-2, with D possibly being TRBD1 (5 bases). The CDR3 is 14 amino acids. Trimming took off 3 bases at V and 2 bases at J, with 11 bases between the two ends. Germline V gene sequence: CDR1 SGHRS, CDR2 YFSETQ. The DNA read from the CDR3 is TGCGCCAGCAGCTCATTCGACAGCAACTATGGC. Translation gives CASSSFDSNYG. The full CDR3 is CASSSFDSNYGYTF.

Incomplete CDR3 DNA: TGTGCCAGCGTGGACTATAAAACGGCCAAAAACATT. This translates into CASVDYKTAKNI. The CDR3, in full, reads CASVDYKTAKNIQYF. The rearrangement uses TRBV2 and TRBJ2-4, with a weak D call TRBD2 (6 bases). The CDR3 is cut off 3 residues early in the read; its end comes from the germline J gene. Between the trimmed V and J ends, which lost 8 bases and 1 base, there was a span of 15 bases. The CDR3 runs 15 residues. The germline V gene has CDR1 SNHLY and CDR2 FYNNEI.

This clone was seen only a few times. The read falls 3 residues short of the CDR3 end, and the missing part is taken from the germline J gene. This chain uses TRBV2 with TRBJ1-2, with D tentatively TRBD1 (6 bases). This CDR3 spans 13 amino acids. The germline V gene has CDR1 SNHLY and CDR2 FYNNEI. V lost 8 bases and J 2 bases, leaving 12 bases between the germline ends. The CDR3 sequence: CASAPDRNYGYTF. The covered CDR3 bases are TGTGCCAGCGCACCGGACAGAAACTATGGC. The full variable domain, completed using reference TRBV2 and TRBJ1-2, is EPEVTQTPSHQVTQMGQEVILRCVPISNHLYFYWYRQILGQKVEFLVSFYNNEISEKSEIFDDQFSVERPDGSNFTLKIRSTKLEDSAMYFCASAPDRNYGYTFGSGTRLTVV.

Many counts were recorded for this clone. Read data end 3 residues before the CDR3 end; the end is taken from the germline J gene. The rearrangement uses TRBV7-2 and TRBJ2-7; D possibly corresponds to TRBD1 (5 bases). Germline CDR1 SGHTA, CDR2 FQGNSA. The CDR3 is made up of 13 amino acids. V was trimmed by 1 base and J by 6 bases, leaving 10 bases between them. The sequenced CDR3 bases are TGTGCCAGCAGCTTAGAGTCAGGGTCCGAG. Encoded protein: CASSLESGSE. The full CDR3 reads CASSLESGSEQYF.

This clone appeared a few times. The CDR3 sequence: CASSPTQVNYGYTF. The covered CDR3 bases are TGTGCCAGCAGCCCAACGCAGGTTAACTATGGC. The chain combines TRBV7-9 with TRBJ1-2; no firm D call. The read halts 3 residues ahead of the CDR3 end, with the missing end drawn from the germline J gene. CDR3 size: 14 residues. With 5 bases removed from V and 1 base from J, the gap between germline ends came to 11 bases. Per germline, CDR1 SEHNR and CDR2 FQNEAQ (reference sequence).

Many counts were recorded for this clone. The CDR3 reads CSAPTGVAEQYF. The part of the CDR3 DNA that was read is TGCAGTGCTCCGACAGGGGTGGCCGAG. This rearrangement joins TRBV20-1 to TRBJ2-7; 8 positions match TRBD1. The read falls 3 residues short of the CDR3 end, and the missing part is taken from the germline J gene. This CDR3 is 12 amino acids long. Germline CDR1 DFQATT, CDR2 SNEGSKA (reference sequence). The junction had 6 bases not matched to a gene; V was cut back by 5 bases and J by 6 bases.

This clone was counted ten times or more. The read terminates 3 residues ahead of where the CDR3 ends, so the germline J gene completes it. The chain is built from TRBV5-1 and TRBJ2-7, with D possibly TRBD1 on 6 matching bases. In germline, CDR1 is SGHRS, CDR2 YFSETQ. This CDR3 has 13 residues. Deletions cut 7 bases from V and 3 bases from J, with 14 bases between. The CDR3 protein is CASYGTSDYEQYF. CDR3 bases read: TGCGCCAGCTACGGGACATCAGACTACGAG.

In its sample, this clone was seen a few times. The CDR3 end is not reached by the read, which stops 3 residues before it; the germline J gene fills it in. This chain connects TRBV2 to TRBJ2-3, with D possibly being TRBD2 (5 bases). This CDR3 is built from 15 residues. In germline, CDR1 is SNHLY, CDR2 FYNNEI. Trimming shortened V by 5 bases and J by 1 base, and 13 bases separated the two germline ends. The CDR3: CASSPSLAGTDTQYF. The sequenced CDR3 bases are TGTGCCAGCAGTCCCTCTCTAGCCGGCACAGATACG.

This clone appeared a few times. The read ends 3 residues early relative to the CDR3; the germline J gene fills the gap. The rearrangement joins TRBV5-1 to TRBJ2-5; 9 nucleotides line up with TRBD2. The V gene's germline CDR1 is SGHRS and CDR2 YFSETQ. The CDR3 has 14 residues. The junction had 3 bases not matched to a gene; V was cut back by 4 bases and J by 2 bases. The CDR3 DNA, read in part, is TGCGCCAGCAGCCCAGCGGGGGGACAAGAGACC. Its translation is CASSPAGGQET. The complete CDR3 sequence is CASSPAGGQETQYF.

Comments on this clone: The sequenced fragment ends 3 residues before the CDR3 boundary, so the rest is inferred from the germline J gene. The chain has TRBV2 and TRBJ1-1, with D uncertain. This CDR3 comprises 13 residues. Germline assignment: CDR1 SNHLY and CDR2 FYNNEI. V lost 7 bases and J 4 bases, leaving 13 bases between the germline ends. The sequenced CDR3 bases are TGTGCCAGCACCGAAGGGCTGGGCACTGAA. Protein: CASTEGLGTE. The whole CDR3 sequence is CASTEGLGTEAFF.

This clone was counted at least ten times. The CDR3 end falls 3 residues outside the read, so it is completed with the germline J gene. The chain couples TRBV12-5 to TRBJ2-7; the D gene is possibly TRBD2 (6 bases). V lost 1 base, J lost 4 bases, and 11 bases lay in between. The CDR3 sequence is 14 residues long. Germline V lookup: CDR1 LGHNT, CDR2 FRNRAP. The CDR3 region is CASGLALGGYEQYF. The part of the CDR3 DNA that was read is TGTGCTAGTGGTTTGGCCCTCGGAGGGTACGAG.

Regarding this clone: Coverage ceases 3 residues before the CDR3 finishes, and the germline J gene fills in the end. The chain links TRBV2 to TRBJ2-7; TRBD2 matches at 7 bases. CDR1 SNHLY and CDR2 FYNNEI come from the germline V gene. The junction had 4 bases not matched to a gene; V was cut back by 8 bases and J by 0 bases. The CDR3 contains 13 residues. The sequenced part of the CDR3 DNA is TGTGCCAGCGAAGGCGGGAGCTCCTACGAG. Protein sequence: CASEGGSSYE. The complete CDR3 protein is CASEGGSSYEQYF. Drawing the rest from reference TRBV2 and TRBJ2-7, the complete variable domain is EPEVTQTPSHQVTQMGQEVILRCVPISNHLYFYWYRQILGQKVEFLVSFYNNEISEKSEIFDDQFSVERPDGSNFTLKIRSTKLEDSAMYFCASEGGSSYEQYFGPGTRLTVT.